This entry describes one T cell receptor beta chain. The data belong to a study of technical replicates of blood from a few donors. Sequencing used immunoSEQ multiplex PCR; TCRdb keeps in-frame clones, though not all of them. This repertoire shows tens of thousands of clones, about 98% found once; its top ten account for under 0.2%. The CDR3 runs to 12 residues. Trimming took 4 bases from V and 4 from J, leaving 8 bases between them. CDR1 is MNHNS, CDR2 SASEGT, per germline. The chain uses TRBV6-1 and TRBJ2-7; unclear D gene. The origin of this receptor is a human donor in good health. The specimen sequenced was T cells isolated from PBMCs. The CDR3 region has the DNA TGTGCCAGCAGTGGTGGAGTTTACGAGCAGTACTTC. Its protein product is CASSGGVYEQYF.